The 29 T cell receptor beta chains reported below all come from one sample, sequenced in a study of blood T cell repertoires in COVID-19. The protocol was immunoSEQ multiplex PCR, while the TCRdb copy is restricted to in-frame clones and leaves out a portion. The sample yields around 250,000 clones, under 85% seen once. The sequenced material came from peripheral blood. The receptors were gathered from a man aged 25 to 40 who had recovered from COVID-19.

This chain uses TRBV10-3 with TRBJ2-1; D is unresolved. The CDR3 sequence is 14 residues long. The germline V and J ends were trimmed by 4 bases and 3 bases, with 10 bases remaining between them. Germline CDR1 ENHRY, CDR2 SYGVKD. DNA for the CDR3: TGTGCCATCAGTGTTAGCTATGGCTACAATGAGCAGTTCTTC. Its protein product is CAISVSYGYNEQFF.

The rearrangement uses TRBV5-5 and TRBJ1-1; D perhaps matches TRBD1 (5 bases). V was clipped by 7 bases and J by 0 bases, with 13 bases between them. Per germline, CDR1 SGHKS and CDR2 YYEKEE (reference sequence). The CDR3 spans 14 residues. CDR3 DNA sequence: TGTGCCAGCGCGGGGGGTGGCATGAACACTGAAGCTTTCTTT. Its protein product is CASAGGGMNTEAFF.

The gene calls are TRBV15 and TRBJ2-7, with 11 positions matching TRBD1. Germline CDR1 reads LNHNV; CDR2 reads YYDKDF (reference sequence). V lost 4 bases, J lost 4 bases, and 3 bases stayed unmatched. There are 14 residues in the CDR3. The CDR3 loop reads CATSTGQGAYEQYF. Written as DNA, the CDR3 is TGTGCCACCAGCACTGGACAGGGGGCATACGAGCAGTACTTC.

The V gene is TRBV11-2, the J gene TRBJ2-2; D perhaps matches TRBD1 (6 bases). This CDR3 contains 14 residues. Germline values: CDR1 SGHAT, CDR2 FQNNGV. V lost 11 bases and J 5 bases, leaving 18 bases between the germline ends. Written as DNA, the CDR3 is TGTGCCGGATCCAGGGGTTTCGGAACCGGGGAGCTGTTTTTT. It encodes CAGSRGFGTGELFF.

The chain uses TRBV6-1 and TRBJ1-1; D not certain. The V gene's germline CDR1 is MNHNS and CDR2 SASEGT. Trimming left V 1 base short and J 11 bases short, with 14 bases between. The CDR3 consists of 13 residues. CDR3 nucleotides: TGTGCCAGCAGTGAAGGGCCCTGGGCGTTGGCTTTCTTT. It yields the protein CASSEGPWALAFF.

The chain combines TRBV12-1 with TRBJ1-1; the table's D call, TRBD1, was not checked against the DNA. TRBV12-1 is a pseudogene. The CDR3 sequence is 13 residues long. Here the CDR3 reads CASTPGAYTEAFF. The CDR3 DNA follows: TGTGCCAGTACTCCAGGGGCCTACACTGAAGCTTTCTTT.

The chain uses TRBV6-1 and TRBJ1-2; no clear D gene. The germline gives CDR1 MNHNS, CDR2 SASEGT. The CDR3 is 13 residues long. The V end lost 1 base, the J end lost 6 bases, and 9 bases lay between the germline ends. This chain's CDR3 is CASSEGRINGYTF. CDR3 DNA sequence: TGTGCCAGCAGTGAAGGCAGGATCAATGGCTACACCTTC.

The J gene is TRBJ1-6, the V gene TRBV6-5; the D is unclear. The CDR3 spans 14 residues. Trimming shortened V by 5 bases and J by 7 bases, and 12 bases separated the two germline ends. CDR1 is MNHEY, CDR2 SVGAGI, per germline. The CDR3 region is CASSRERTNSPLHF. CDR3 bases: TGTGCCAGCAGTAGGGAGAGAACCAATTCACCCCTCCACTTT.

This sequence joins TRBV7-3 and TRBJ2-3, with 11 bases identical to TRBD2. Trimming removed 2 bases from V and 2 bases from J; junction bases left unmatched: 3. The CDR3 totals 16 residues. Germline loops: CDR1 SGHTA, CDR2 FQGTGA. The DNA of the CDR3 is TGTGCCAGCAGCTTACTAGCGGGGGGCACCACAGATACGCAGTATTTT. Amino acids: CASSLLAGGTTDTQYF.

This sequence joins TRBV12-3 or TRBV12-4 and TRBJ2-7; 7 bases are shared with TRBD1. The ends lost 5 bases at V and 1 base at J; junction bases unmatched: 2. The CDR3 spans 13 residues. CDR3 amino acids: CASSRGQSYEQYV. CDR3 nucleotides: TGTGCCAGCAGTCGGGGACAGTCCTACGAGCAGTACGTC.

The rearrangement joins TRBV6-5 to TRBJ1-1; weak D call: TRBD1 (5 bases). Germline loops: CDR1 MNHEY, CDR2 SVGAGI. V was cut by 4 bases and J by 7 bases, with 10 bases left in between. The length of the CDR3 is 12 residues. CDR3 bases: TGTGCCAGCAGTTCCTCGGGGGGTGAAGCTTTCTTT. Protein: CASSSSGGEAFF.

The chain uses TRBV7-9 and TRBJ2-5; TRBD2 agrees at 9 bases. The junction had 9 bases not matched to a gene; V was cut back by 1 base and J by 6 bases. The CDR3 is 16 residues long. Germline assignment: CDR1 SEHNR and CDR2 FQNEAQ (reference sequence). CDR3 nucleotides: TGTGCCAGCAGCTTAGGTCGGGGACTAGCAGTGCAGACCCAGTACTTC. Translated: CASSLGRGLAVQTQYF.

J is TRBJ2-7 and V is TRBV19; 10 bases map to TRBD1. CDR3 size: 15 residues. V lost 6 bases, J lost 5 bases, and 10 bases stayed unmatched. Germline CDR1 and CDR2: LNHDA and SQIVND (reference sequence). CDR3 DNA sequence: TGTGCCAGTAGGGGCACGGGACAGGGGCTCCACGAGCAGTACTTC. Its translation is CASRGTGQGLHEQYF.

The chain uses TRBV21-1 and TRBJ1-4; the DNA was not used to check the table's D call, TRBD1. TRBV21-1 is annotated as a pseudogene. CDR3 size: 15 residues. This CDR3 is CASSKLDRGVEKLFF. The CDR3 region has the DNA TGTGCCAGCAGCAAACTGGACAGGGGGGTGGAAAAACTGTTTTTT.

The rearrangement joins TRBV5-1 to TRBJ1-1; TRBD1 might be the D (5 bases). Germline-derived CDR1 and CDR2 are SGHRS and YFSETQ. The CDR3 contains 12 residues. The V and J ends lost 4 bases and 6 bases respectively, with 10 bases between them. The CDR3 region has the DNA TGCGCCAGCAGCCGAGACAGAGCTGAAGCTTTCTTT. Its translation: CASSRDRAEAFF.

J is TRBJ1-2 and V is TRBV4-2; D unclear. The V and J ends lost 0 bases and 4 bases respectively, with 12 bases between them. CDR1 LGHNA and CDR2 YNFKEQ come from the germline V gene. The CDR3 runs to 15 residues. In nucleotides, the CDR3 is TGTGCCAGCAGCCAAGACGCGGCGGTTTCCTATGGCTACACCTTC. The encoded protein is CASSQDAAVSYGYTF.

V and J are TRBV29-1 and TRBJ2-1; TRBD2 might be the D (5 bases). V was shortened by 5 bases and J by 9 bases, with 17 bases between the two germline ends. CDR3 length: 13 residues. Germline CDR1 SQVTM, CDR2 ANQGSEA. The CDR3 DNA reads TGCAGCGTTCCGACCGGGCCAGAGGGTGAGCAGTTCTTC. This encodes CSVPTGPEGEQFF.

The genes are TRBV4-2 and TRBJ1-2; TRBD1 is a possible D gene (6 bases). Germline values: CDR1 LGHNA, CDR2 YNFKEQ. The CDR3 runs to 15 residues. V was shortened by 1 base and J by 2 bases, with 11 bases between the two germline ends. The CDR3 DNA sequence: TGTGCCAGCAGCCAAGGTCAGGGGATAAACTATGGCTACACCTTC. It translates to CASSQGQGINYGYTF.

The chain couples TRBV5-6 to TRBJ2-2, with 7 bases identical to TRBD1. CDR1 and CDR2 from the germline V gene are SGHDT and YYEEEE. This CDR3 spans 15 amino acids. The junction had 5 bases not matched to a gene; V was cut back by 1 base and J by 5 bases. Written as DNA, the CDR3 is TGTGCCAGCAGCTTGCTGGACAGGCCAACCGGGGAGCTGTTTTTT. It translates to CASSLLDRPTGELFF.

V usage is TRBV5-8 and J usage is TRBJ1-2, with TRBD1 as a possible D gene (5 bases). The ends were cut back, 0 bases at V and 5 bases at J, with 14 bases in the middle. Germline CDR1 is SGHTS and CDR2 is YDEGEE. This CDR3 region has 15 residues. CDR3 sequence reads: CASSLETPTAYGYTF. Written as DNA, the CDR3 is TGTGCCAGCAGCTTGGAAACCCCGACAGCATATGGCTACACCTTC.

The V call is TRBV19, the J call TRBJ2-3; 7 bases align to TRBD1. Germline CDR1 LNHDA, CDR2 SQIVND (reference sequence). The CDR3 runs to 13 residues. V was pared by 3 bases and J by 4 bases, with 1 base of the junction left unmatched. CDR3 residues: CASSITGADTQYF. Written as DNA, the CDR3 is TGTGCCAGTAGTATCACAGGGGCAGATACGCAGTATTTT.

In this sample, this clone turned up a few times. The chain employs TRBV6-6 and TRBJ1-6; 7 bases match TRBD1. Germline-derived CDR1 and CDR2 are MNHNY and SVGAGI (reference sequence). V lost 6 bases, J lost 6 bases, and 11 bases stayed unmatched. The CDR3 runs 16 residues. DNA for the CDR3: TGTGCCAGCAGCCTTAAGGGGGCTTCTTCTAATTCACCCCTCCACTTT. Translated, it gives CASSLKGASSNSPLHF.

V is TRBV29-1 and J is TRBJ1-2, with D possibly matching TRBD1 (6 bases). The V gene's germline CDR1 is SQVTM and CDR2 ANQGSEA. The V end lost 5 bases, the J end lost 10 bases, and 14 bases lay between the germline ends. This CDR3 comprises 11 residues. DNA for the CDR3: TGCAGCGTTTCTCAGGGGAGAGACTACACCTTC. Protein product: CSVSQGRDYTF.

The chain couples TRBV4-1 to TRBJ2-3; D perhaps matches TRBD2 (5 bases). This CDR3 comprises 16 residues. With 0 bases removed from V and 2 bases from J, the gap between germline ends came to 12 bases. CDR1 and CDR2 (germline): MGHRA, YSYEKL. DNA for the CDR3: TGCGCCAGCAGCCAAGATCCTAGCCCGTACACAGATACGCAGTATTTT. It encodes CASSQDPSPYTDTQYF.

The chain links TRBV2 to TRBJ1-1; TRBD1 is a possible D gene (5 bases). Germline-derived CDR1 and CDR2 are SNHLY and FYNNEI. V dropped 5 bases and J dropped 2 bases, with 9 bases sitting between them. This CDR3 has 13 residues. The CDR3 coding sequence is TGTGCCAGCAGTATACAGGAAAACACTGAAGCTTTCTTT. It encodes CASSIQENTEAFF.

The chain joins TRBV18 to TRBJ2-3; TRBD1 matches 8 bases. There are 15 residues in the CDR3. Per the germline V gene, CDR1 is KGHSH and CDR2 is LQKENI. J gave up 5 bases and V 3 bases, and 7 bases lay outside the gene matches. The CDR3 protein is CASSPRTGQRDTQYF. The CDR3 DNA reads TGTGCCAGCTCACCCCGGACAGGGCAAAGAGATACGCAGTATTTT.

The chain links TRBV11-1 to TRBJ2-1; D uncertain. Germline V gene sequence: CDR1 SGHAT, CDR2 FQDESV (reference sequence). The CDR3 spans 12 residues. V was shortened by 5 bases and J by 6 bases, with 8 bases between the two germline ends. The CDR3 DNA reads TGTGCCAGCAGCCCCCAGTTCAATGAGCAGTTCTTC. Its protein is CASSPQFNEQFF.

The rearrangement links TRBV19 to TRBJ2-3; D unresolved. V was trimmed by 5 bases and J by 5 bases, leaving 8 bases between them. Germline lookup yields CDR1 LNHDA and CDR2 SQIVND (reference sequence). This CDR3 is built from 12 residues. The CDR3 loop is CASSSSRDTQYF. The CDR3 DNA reads TGTGCCAGTAGTTCTTCTAGAGATACGCAGTATTTT.

This clone was seen once. The chain couples TRBV3-1 (or the pseudogene TRBV3-2) to TRBJ2-3; a possible D gene is TRBD1 (5 bases). Trimming pared 0 bases from V and 5 bases from J, leaving 15 bases between. The CDR3 sequence is 16 residues long. CDR1 LGHDT and CDR2 YNNKEL come from the germline V gene (reference sequence). CDR3 region: CASSQEWSVGQDTQYF. Here the CDR3 DNA reads TGTGCCAGCAGCCAAGAATGGAGCGTGGGGCAAGATACGCAGTATTTT.